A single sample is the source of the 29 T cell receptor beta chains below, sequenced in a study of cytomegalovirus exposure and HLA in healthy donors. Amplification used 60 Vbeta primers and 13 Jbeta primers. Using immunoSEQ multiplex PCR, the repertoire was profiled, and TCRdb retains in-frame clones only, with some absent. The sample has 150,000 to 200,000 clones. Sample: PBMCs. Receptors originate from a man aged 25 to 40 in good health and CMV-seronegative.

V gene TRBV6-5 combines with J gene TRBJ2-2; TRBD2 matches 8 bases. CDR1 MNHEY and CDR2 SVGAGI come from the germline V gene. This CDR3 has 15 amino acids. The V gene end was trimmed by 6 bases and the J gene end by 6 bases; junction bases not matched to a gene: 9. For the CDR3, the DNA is TGTGCCAGCAGACCCCCGGGACTAGTTCCCGGGGAGCTGTTTTTT. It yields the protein CASRPPGLVPGELFF.

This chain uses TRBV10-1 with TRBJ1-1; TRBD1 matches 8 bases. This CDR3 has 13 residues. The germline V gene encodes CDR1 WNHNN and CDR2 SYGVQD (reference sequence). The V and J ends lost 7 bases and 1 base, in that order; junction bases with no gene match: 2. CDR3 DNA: TGCGCCAGCAACGGACAGGGGAACACTGAAGCTTTCTTT. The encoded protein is CASNGQGNTEAFF.

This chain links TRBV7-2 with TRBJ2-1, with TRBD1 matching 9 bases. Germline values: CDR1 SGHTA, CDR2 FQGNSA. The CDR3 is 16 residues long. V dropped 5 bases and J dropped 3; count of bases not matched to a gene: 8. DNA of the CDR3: TGTGCCAGCAGCCCACAGGGGGCTTTAGGCTACAATGAGCAGTTCTTC. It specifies CASSPQGALGYNEQFF.

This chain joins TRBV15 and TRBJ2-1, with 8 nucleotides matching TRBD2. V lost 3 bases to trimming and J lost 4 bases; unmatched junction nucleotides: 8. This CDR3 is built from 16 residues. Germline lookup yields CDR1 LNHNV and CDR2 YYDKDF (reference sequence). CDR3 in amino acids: CATSRDPGLEYNEQFF. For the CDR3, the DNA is TGTGCCACCAGCAGGGACCCGGGACTAGAGTACAATGAGCAGTTCTTC.

CDR3 loop: CASSSEQTAYNSPLHF. The CDR3, as DNA: TGTGCCAGCAGCTCAGAACAAACAGCTTATAATTCACCCCTCCACTTT. The rearrangement links TRBV5-6 to TRBJ1-6, with no clear D. Germline V gene sequence: CDR1 SGHDT, CDR2 YYEEEE. V was shortened by 3 bases and J by 4 bases, with 14 bases between the two germline ends. The CDR3 length is 16 residues.

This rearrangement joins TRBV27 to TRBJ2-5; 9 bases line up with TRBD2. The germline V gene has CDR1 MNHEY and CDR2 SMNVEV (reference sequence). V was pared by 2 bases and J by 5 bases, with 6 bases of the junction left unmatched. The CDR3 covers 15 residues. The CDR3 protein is CASSLVTAGGETQYF. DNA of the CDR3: TGTGCCAGCAGTTTAGTGACCGCGGGAGGGGAGACCCAGTACTTC.

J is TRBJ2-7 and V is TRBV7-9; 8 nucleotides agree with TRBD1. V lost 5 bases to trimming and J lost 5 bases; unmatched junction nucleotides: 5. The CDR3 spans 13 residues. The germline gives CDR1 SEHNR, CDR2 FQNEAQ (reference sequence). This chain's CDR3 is CASSPRGLNEQYF. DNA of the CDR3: TGTGCCAGCAGCCCCAGGGGGCTCAACGAGCAGTACTTC.

The CDR3 protein is CASSRGQGPGNTIYF. DNA of the CDR3: TGCGCCAGCAGCCGAGGACAGGGTCCTGGAAACACCATATATTTT. The gene calls are TRBV4-3 and TRBJ1-3; 8 bases align to TRBD1. V lost 4 bases and J lost 2; bases outside the gene matches: 4. The CDR3 runs 15 residues. Germline V CDR1 and CDR2: LGHNA, YSLEER.

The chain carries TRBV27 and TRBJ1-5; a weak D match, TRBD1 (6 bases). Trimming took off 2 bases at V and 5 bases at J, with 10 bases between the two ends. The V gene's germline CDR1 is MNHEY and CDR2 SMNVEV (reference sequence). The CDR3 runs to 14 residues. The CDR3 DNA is TGTGCCAGCAGTTTAAGGGACACGGATCAGCCCCAGCATTTT. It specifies CASSLRDTDQPQHF.

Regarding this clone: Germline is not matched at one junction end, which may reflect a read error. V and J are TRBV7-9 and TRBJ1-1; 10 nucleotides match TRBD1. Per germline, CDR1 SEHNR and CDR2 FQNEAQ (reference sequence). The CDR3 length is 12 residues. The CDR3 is CASSPEGQGIAF. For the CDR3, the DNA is TGTGCCAGCAGCCCGGAGGGACAGGGGATCGCCTTT.

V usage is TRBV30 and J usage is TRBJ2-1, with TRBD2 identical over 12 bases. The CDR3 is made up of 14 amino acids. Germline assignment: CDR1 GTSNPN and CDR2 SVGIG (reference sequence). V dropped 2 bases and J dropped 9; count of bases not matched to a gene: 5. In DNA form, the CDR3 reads TGTGCCTGGAGTAATCTAGCGGGAGGGATTGAGCAGTTCTTC. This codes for CAWSNLAGGIEQFF.

Here the CDR3 DNA reads TGCGCCAGCAGCCAAGAAGTAGGAGGACAGGGGAACACTGAAGCTTTCTTT. Protein sequence: CASSQEVGGQGNTEAFF. This chain uses TRBV4-3 with TRBJ1-1; TRBD1 agrees at 8 bases. The CDR3 spans 17 residues. CDR1 and CDR2 from the germline V gene are LGHNA and YSLEER. The V gene end was trimmed by 0 bases and the J gene end by 1 base; junction bases not matched to a gene: 7.

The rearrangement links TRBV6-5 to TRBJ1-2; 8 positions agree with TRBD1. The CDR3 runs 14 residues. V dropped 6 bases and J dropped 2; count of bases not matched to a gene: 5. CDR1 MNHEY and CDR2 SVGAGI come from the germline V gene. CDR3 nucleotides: TGTGCCAGCAGCCGGGACAGGATGAACTATGGCTACACCTTC. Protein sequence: CASSRDRMNYGYTF.

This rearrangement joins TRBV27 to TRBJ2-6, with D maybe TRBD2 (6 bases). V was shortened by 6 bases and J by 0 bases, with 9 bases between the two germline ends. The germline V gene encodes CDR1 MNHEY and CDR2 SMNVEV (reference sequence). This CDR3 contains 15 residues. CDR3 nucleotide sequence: TGTGCCAGCAGCCGGGGGAGCTCTGGGGCCAACGTCCTGACTTTC. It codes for CASSRGSSGANVLTF.

The DNA of the CDR3 is TGTGCCTGTTCAAGGGGGGGTAGCAATCAGCCCCAGCATTTT. Its protein is CACSRGGSNQPQHF. The V and J genes are TRBV30 and TRBJ1-5; maybe TRBD1 (6 bases). The CDR3 loop spans 14 amino acids. V was shortened by 6 bases and J by 0 bases, with 12 bases between the two germline ends. Germline V gene lookup returns CDR1 GTSNPN and CDR2 SVGIG (reference sequence). Filled out from reference TRBV30 and TRBJ1-5, the complete variable domain reads SQTIHQWPATLVQPVGSPLSLECTVEGTSNPNLYWYRQAAGRGLQLLFYSVGIGQISSEVPQNLSASRPQDRQFILSSKKLLLSDSGFYLCACSRGGSNQPQHFGDGTRLSIL.

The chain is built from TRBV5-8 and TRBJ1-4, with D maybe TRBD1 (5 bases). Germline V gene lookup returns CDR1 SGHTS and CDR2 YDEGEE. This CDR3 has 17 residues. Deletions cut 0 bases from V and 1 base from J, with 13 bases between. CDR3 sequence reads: CASSLGRGVLTNEKLFF. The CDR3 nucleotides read TGTGCCAGCAGCTTGGGGAGGGGCGTGTTAACTAATGAAAAACTGTTTTTT.

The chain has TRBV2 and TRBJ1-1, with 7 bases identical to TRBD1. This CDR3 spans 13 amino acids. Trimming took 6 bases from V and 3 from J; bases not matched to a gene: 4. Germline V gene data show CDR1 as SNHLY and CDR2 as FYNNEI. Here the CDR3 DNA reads TGTGCCAGCAGGAACAGGGGACACACTGAAGCTTTCTTT. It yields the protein CASRNRGHTEAFF.

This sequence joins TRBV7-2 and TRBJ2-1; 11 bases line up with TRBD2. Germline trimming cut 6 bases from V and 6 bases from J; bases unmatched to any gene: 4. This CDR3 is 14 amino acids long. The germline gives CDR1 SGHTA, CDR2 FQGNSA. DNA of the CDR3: TGTGCCAGCAGACTAGCGGGAGCCCTCAATGAGCAGTTCTTC. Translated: CASRLAGALNEQFF.

The DNA for the CDR3 is TGTGCCAGCATGACAGGGGGCCCCCAGCAGACCCAGTACTTC. This encodes CASMTGGPQQTQYF. The chain recombines TRBV6-6 with TRBJ2-5; 10 bases agree with TRBD1. Trimming at V came to 7 bases and at J to 6 bases, leaving 8 bases not matched to a gene. The CDR3 contains 14 residues. Germline CDR1 and CDR2: MNHNY and SVGAGI (reference sequence).

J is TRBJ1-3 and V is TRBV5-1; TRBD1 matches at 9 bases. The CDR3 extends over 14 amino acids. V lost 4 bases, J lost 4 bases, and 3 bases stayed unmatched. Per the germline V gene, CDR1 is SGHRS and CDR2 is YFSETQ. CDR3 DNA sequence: TGCGCCAGCAGCGGGGACAGGGCCGGAAACACCATATATTTT. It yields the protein CASSGDRAGNTIYF.

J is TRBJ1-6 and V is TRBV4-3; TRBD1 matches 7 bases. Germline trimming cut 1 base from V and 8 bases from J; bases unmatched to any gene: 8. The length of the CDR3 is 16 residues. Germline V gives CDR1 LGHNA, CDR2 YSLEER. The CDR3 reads CASSQVVGTVYSPLHF. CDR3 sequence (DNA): TGCGCCAGCAGCCAAGTGGTAGGGACAGTCTATTCACCCCTCCACTTT.

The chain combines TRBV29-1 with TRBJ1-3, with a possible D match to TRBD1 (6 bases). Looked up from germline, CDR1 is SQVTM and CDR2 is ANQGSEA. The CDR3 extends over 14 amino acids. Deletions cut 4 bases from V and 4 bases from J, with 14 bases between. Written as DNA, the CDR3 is TGCAGCGTTGGTTGGCAGGGGATAGGAAACACCATATATTTT. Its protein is CSVGWQGIGNTIYF.

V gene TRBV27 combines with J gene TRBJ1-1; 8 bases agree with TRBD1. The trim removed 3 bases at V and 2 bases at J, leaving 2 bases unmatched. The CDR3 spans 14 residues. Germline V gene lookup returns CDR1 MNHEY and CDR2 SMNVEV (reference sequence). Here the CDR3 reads CASSLTGVNTEAFF. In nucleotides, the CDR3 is TGTGCCAGCAGTTTGACAGGGGTTAACACTGAAGCTTTCTTT.

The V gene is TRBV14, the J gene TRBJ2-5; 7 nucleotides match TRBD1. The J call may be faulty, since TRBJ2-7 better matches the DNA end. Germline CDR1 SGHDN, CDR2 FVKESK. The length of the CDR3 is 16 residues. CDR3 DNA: TGTGCCAGCAGCCAAGATGTGGGACAGCTATCCTACGAGCAGTACTTC. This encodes CASSQDVGQLSYEQYF.

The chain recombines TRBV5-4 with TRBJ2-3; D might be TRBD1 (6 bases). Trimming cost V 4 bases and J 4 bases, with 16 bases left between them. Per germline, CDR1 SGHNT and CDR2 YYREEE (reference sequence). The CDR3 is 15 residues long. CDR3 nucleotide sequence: TGTGCCAGCAGCCCTGGGGGCGGCCTCGCAGATACGCAGTATTTT. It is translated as CASSPGGGLADTQYF.

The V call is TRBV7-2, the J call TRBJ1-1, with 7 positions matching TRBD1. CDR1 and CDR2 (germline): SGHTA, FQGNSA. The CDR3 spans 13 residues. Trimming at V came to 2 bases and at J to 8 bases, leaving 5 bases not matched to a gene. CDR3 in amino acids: CASSLLVGQEAFF. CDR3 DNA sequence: TGTGCCAGCAGCTTACTTGTGGGACAGGAAGCTTTCTTT.

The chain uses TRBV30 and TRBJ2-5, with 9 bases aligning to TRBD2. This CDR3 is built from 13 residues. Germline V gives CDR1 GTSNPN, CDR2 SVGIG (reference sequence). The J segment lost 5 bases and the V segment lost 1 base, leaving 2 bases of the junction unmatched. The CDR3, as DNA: TGTGCCTGGAGTGGAGCGGGAGGCGAGACCCAGTACTTC. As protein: CAWSGAGGETQYF. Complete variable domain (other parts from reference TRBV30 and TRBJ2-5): SQTIHQWPATLVQPVGSPLSLECTVEGTSNPNLYWYRQAAGRGLQLLFYSVGIGQISSEVPQNLSASRPQDRQFILSSKKLLLSDSGFYLCAWSGAGGETQYFGPGTRLLVL.

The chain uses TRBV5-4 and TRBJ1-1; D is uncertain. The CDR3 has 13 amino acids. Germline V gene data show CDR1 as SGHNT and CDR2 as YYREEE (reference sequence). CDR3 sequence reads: CAVGESLNTEAFF. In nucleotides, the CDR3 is TGTGCGGTTGGTGAGTCATTGAACACTGAAGCTTTCTTT.

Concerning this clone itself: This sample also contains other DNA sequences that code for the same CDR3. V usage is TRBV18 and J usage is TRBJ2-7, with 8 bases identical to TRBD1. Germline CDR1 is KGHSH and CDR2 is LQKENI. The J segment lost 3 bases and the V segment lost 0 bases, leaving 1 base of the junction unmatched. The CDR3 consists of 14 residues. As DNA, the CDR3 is TGTGCCAGCTCACCACCTACAGGGGGCTACGAGCAGTACTTC. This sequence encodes CASSPPTGGYEQYF.